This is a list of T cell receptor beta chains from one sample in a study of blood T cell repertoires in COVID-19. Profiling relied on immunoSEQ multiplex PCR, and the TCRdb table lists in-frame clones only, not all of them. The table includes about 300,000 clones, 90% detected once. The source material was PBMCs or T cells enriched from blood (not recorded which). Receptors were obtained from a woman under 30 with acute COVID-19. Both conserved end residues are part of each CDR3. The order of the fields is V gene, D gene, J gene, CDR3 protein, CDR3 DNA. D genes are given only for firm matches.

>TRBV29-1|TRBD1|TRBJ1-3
CSVTGGSGNTIYF
TGCAGCGTTACAGGGGGCTCTGGAAACACCATATATTTT
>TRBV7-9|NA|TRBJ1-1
CASSLVSGTPNTEAFF
TGTGCCAGCAGCTTAGTCAGCGGGACACCCAACACTGAAGCTTTCTTT
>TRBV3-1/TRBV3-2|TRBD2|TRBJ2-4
CASSQGLAGVENIQYF
TGTGCCAGCAGCCAAGGGCTAGCGGGAGTAGAAAACATTCAGTACTTC
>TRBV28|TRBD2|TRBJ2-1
CASSSIGASGGYYNEQFF
TGTGCCAGCAGTTCAATTGGGGCTAGCGGGGGGTACTACAATGAGCAGTTCTTC
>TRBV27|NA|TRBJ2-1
CASREGAGEQFF
TGTGCCAGCAGGGAGGGGGCCGGTGAGCAGTTCTTC
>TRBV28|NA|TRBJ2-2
CASSTGTPTGELFF
TGTGCCAGCAGTACCGGGACACCCACCGGGGAGCTGTTTTTT
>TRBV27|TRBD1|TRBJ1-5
CASSLDRGGSNQPQHF
TGTGCCAGCAGTTTGGACAGGGGGGGTAGCAATCAGCCCCAGCATTTT
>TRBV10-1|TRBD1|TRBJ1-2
CASSEATGLRGYTF
TGCGCCAGCAGTGAGGCGACAGGGTTGAGGGGCTACACCTTC
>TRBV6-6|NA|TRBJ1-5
CASSYSVWPQHF
TGTGCCAGCAGTTACTCCGTATGGCCCCAGCATTTT
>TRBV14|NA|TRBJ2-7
CASSQGWGGQYF
TGTGCCAGCAGCCAAGGTTGGGGCGGGCAGTACTTC
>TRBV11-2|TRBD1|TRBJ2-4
CASSPQGDLAKNIQYF
TGTGCCAGCAGTCCCCAGGGGGACCTAGCCAAAAACATTCAGTACTTC
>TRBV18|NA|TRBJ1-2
CASSPSREGEHGYTF
TGTGCCAGCTCGCCTAGTAGAGAAGGGGAACATGGCTACACCTTC